This T cell receptor (beta chain) was obtained from a study of response to subunit inactivated influenza vaccine. Germline V gene data show CDR1 as MNHNS and CDR2 as SASEGT. The CDR3 totals 18 residues. V was cut by 3 bases and J by 4 bases, with 24 bases left in between. In TCRdb, the RT-PCR reads were re-called with MiXCR into one record per CDR3 protein. Here the sample spans some 500,000 distinct CDR3 sequences, about 25% being singletons. Sample: CD4+ T cells sorted from PBMCs, taken approximately 5 days after vaccination. This TCR came from a middle-aged man who received an inactivated influenza vaccine. This sequence joins TRBV6-1 and TRBJ1-2; D is unresolved. This chain's CDR3 is CASSEFLPSQDRIYGYTF. The CDR3 bases are TGTGCCAGCAGTGAGTTTCTCCCTAGCCAGGACCGAATCTATGGCTACACCTTC.